The TCR beta chain under discussion was sequenced for a study of human T cells and chemical hapten exposure. Background on the study: Minor volume differences among pooled libraries chiefly drove per-sample TCR yield variation. Study-wide points: Expanded TCRs formed significantly more large CDR3 similarity clusters than controls.

As processed by the authors: The median was around 91,000 TCRs per sample, ranging about 23,224 to 690,600. TCRdb redid the calling of the RACE reads with MiXCR, one entry per CDR3 protein. The V and J calls and clone size are TCRdb's, not the authors'. Here the sample spans more than 100,000 distinct CDR3 sequences, roughly an eighth being singletons. V lost 2 bases to trimming and J lost 2 bases, with 10 bases between them. The CDR3 sequence is 14 residues long. Germline CDR1 KGHSH, CDR2 LQKENI. Concerning this clonotype: Its antigen is not identified.

Time point defined: patch test 1, 2 weeks after DPC sensitization. Described treatment: therapeutic diphenylcyclopropenone sensitization with weekly scalp DPC. The chain recombines TRBV18 with TRBJ2-7; the D is unclear. The sequence was collected from a man aged 18 to 30 with alopecia areata. Some clones in this sample may be carry-over from other donors' samples. This sample comprised whole blood, obtained in connection with sensitization to the hapten diphenylcyclopropenone (DPC). In nucleotides, the CDR3 is TGTGCCAGCTCACCATCAGGCAGGACCTACGAGCAGTACTTC. This translates into CASSPSGRTYEQYF.